This TCR beta chain was found in a study of lymphopenia after photon versus proton radiotherapy. Study-wide results and limits: After the lymphocyte nadir, photon-treated repertoires showed oligoclonal expansion, especially of CD8+ Temra cells. A bigger post-nadir fall in TCR diversity correlated inversely with survival time in deceased patients. Survival link was tested only in deceased patients; proton benefit remains a possibility.

Method: immunoSEQ multiplex PCR; TCRdb's copy keeps in-frame clones and lacks some. The sample consists of tens of thousands of clones, over 70% of them appearing once. This clone appeared once. The antigen is not known. Trimming left V 3 bases short and J 4 bases short, with 14 bases between. Germline V gene data show CDR1 as SGDLS and CDR2 as YYNGEE. The CDR3 is 14 amino acids. The sample in question was peripheral blood, obtained from a patient treated with proton-based radiotherapy. The V and J genes are TRBV9 and TRBJ2-7; possibly TRBD2 for D (6 bases). The sequence was obtained from a woman in her 70s with pancreatic cancer. The CDR3 sequence: CASSASGESYEQYF. In DNA, the CDR3 is TGTGCCAGCAGCGCCTCGGGGGAGTCGTACGAGCAGTACTTC.